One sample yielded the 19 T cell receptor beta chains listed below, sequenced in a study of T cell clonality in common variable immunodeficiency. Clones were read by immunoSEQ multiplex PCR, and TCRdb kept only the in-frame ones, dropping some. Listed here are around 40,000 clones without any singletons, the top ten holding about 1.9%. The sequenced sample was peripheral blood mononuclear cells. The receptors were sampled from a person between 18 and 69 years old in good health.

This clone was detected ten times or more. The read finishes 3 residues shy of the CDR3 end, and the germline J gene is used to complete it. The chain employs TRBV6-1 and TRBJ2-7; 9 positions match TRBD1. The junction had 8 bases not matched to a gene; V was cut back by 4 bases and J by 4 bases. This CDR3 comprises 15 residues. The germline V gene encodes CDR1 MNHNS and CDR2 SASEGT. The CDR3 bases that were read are TGTGCCAGCAGTGCGCCGGGACAGGGTTGGTACGAG. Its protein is CASSAPGQGWYE. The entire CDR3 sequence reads CASSAPGQGWYEQYF.

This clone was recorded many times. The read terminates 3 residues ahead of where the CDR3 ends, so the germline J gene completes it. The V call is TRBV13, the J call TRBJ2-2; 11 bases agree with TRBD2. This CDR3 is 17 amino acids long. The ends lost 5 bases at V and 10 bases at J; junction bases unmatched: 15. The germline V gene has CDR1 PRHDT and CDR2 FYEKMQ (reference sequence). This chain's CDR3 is CASSLPPLAGGAEELFF. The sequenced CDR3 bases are TGTGCCAGCAGCCTACCCCCTCTAGCGGGGGGCGCGGAGGAG.

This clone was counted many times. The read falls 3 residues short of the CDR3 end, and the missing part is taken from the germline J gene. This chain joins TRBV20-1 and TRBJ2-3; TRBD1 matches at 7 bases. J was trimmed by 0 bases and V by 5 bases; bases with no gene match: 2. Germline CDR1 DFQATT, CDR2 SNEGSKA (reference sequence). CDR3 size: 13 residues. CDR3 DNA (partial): TGCAGTGCTTCAGGGGGAAGCACAGATACG. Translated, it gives CSASGGSTDT. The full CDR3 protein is CSASGGSTDTQYF.

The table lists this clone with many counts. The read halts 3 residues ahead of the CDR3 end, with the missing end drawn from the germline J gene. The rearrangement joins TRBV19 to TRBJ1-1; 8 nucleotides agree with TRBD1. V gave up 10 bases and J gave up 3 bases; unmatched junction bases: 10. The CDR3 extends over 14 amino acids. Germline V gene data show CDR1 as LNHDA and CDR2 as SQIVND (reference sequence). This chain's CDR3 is CATIPQGGHTEAFF. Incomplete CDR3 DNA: TGTGCCACTATTCCACAGGGGGGTCACACTGAA.

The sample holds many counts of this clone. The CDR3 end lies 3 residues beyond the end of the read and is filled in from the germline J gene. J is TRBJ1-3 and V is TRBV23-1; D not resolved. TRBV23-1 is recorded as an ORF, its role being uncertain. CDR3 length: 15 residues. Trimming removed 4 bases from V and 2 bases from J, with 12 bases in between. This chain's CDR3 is CASSPPTSPGNTIYF. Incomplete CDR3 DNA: TGCGCCAGCAGTCCTCCGACTAGCCCTGGAAACACC.

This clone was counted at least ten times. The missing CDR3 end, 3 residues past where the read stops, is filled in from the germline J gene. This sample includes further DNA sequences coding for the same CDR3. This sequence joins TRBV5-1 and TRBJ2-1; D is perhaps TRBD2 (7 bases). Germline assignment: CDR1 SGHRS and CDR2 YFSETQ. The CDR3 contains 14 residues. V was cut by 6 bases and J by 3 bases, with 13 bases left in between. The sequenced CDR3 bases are TGCGCCAGCATGGAGGGAGGGGGCTACAATGAG. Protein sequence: CASMEGGGYNE. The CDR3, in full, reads CASMEGGGYNEQFF.

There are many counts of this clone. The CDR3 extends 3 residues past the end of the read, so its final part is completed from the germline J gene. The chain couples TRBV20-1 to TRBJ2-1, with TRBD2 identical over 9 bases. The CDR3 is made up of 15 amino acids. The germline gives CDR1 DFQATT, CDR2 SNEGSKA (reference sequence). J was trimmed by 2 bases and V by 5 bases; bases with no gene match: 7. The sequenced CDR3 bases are TGCAGTGCTCGTCCCGGGACTAGCCCCTACAATGAG. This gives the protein CSARPGTSPYNE. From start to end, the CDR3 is CSARPGTSPYNEQFF.

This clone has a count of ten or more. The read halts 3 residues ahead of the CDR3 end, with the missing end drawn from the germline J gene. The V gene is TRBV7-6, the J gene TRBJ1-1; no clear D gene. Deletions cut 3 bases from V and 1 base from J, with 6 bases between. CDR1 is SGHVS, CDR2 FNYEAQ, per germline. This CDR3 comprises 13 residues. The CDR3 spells CASSFTANTEAFF. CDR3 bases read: TGTGCCAGCAGCTTTACAGCGAACACTGAA.

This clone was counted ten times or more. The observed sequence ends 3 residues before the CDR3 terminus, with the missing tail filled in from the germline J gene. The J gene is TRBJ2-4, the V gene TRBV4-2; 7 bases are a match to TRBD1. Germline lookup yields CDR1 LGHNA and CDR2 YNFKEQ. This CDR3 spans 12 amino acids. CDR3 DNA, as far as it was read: TGTGCCAGCAGCCTAGACAGGGACAGT. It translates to CASSLDRDS. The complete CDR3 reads CASSLDRDSQYF.

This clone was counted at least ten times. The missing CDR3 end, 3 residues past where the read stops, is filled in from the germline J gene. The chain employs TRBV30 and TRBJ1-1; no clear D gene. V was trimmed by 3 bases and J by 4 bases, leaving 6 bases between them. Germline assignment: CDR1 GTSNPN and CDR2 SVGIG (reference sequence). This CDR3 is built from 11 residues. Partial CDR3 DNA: TGTGCCTGGAGCCCGGGCACTGAA. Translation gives CAWSPGTE. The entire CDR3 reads CAWSPGTEAFF.

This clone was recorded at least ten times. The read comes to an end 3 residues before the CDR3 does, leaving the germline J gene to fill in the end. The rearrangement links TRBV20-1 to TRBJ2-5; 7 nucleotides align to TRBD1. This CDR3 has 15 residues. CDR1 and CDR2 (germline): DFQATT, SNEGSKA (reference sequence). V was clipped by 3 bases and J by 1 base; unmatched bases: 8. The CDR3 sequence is CSASVRGPGQETQYF. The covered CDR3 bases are TGCAGTGCTAGCGTGAGGGGGCCGGGCCAAGAGACC.

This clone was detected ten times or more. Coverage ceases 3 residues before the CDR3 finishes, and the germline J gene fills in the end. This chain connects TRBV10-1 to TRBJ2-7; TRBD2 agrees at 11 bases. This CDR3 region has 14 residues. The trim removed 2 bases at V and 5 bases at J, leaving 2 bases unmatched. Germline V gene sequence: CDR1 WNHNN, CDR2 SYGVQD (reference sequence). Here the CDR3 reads CASSEQGLADEQYF. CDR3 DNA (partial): TGCGCCAGCAGTGAGCAGGGACTAGCGGACGAG.

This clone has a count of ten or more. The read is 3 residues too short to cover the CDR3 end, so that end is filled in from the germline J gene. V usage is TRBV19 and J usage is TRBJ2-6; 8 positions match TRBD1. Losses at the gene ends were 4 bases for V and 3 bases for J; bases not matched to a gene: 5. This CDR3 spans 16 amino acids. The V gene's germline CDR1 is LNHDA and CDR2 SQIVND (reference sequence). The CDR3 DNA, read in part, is TGTGCCAGTAGTAAGCAGGGGGCAAATGGGGCCAACGTC. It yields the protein CASSKQGANGANV. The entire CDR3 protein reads CASSKQGANGANVLTF.

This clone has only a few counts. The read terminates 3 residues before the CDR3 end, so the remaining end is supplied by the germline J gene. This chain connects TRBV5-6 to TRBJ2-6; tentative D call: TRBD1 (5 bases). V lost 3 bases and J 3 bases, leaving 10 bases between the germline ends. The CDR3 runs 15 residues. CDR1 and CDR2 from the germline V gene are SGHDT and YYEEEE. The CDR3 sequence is CASSSPGFGANVLTF. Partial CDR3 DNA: TGTGCCAGCAGCTCACCAGGGTTTGGGGCCAACGTC.

The CDR3 here is CASSSGTSAYNDYTF. Incomplete CDR3 DNA: TGTGCCAGCAGCTCCGGGACTAGCGCCTACAATGAC. This chain joins TRBV7-3 and TRBJ1-2; D is possibly TRBD1 (5 bases). Coverage ceases 3 residues before the CDR3 finishes, and the germline J gene fills in the end. The germline CDR1 and CDR2 sequences are SGHTA and FQGTGA. The CDR3 runs 15 residues.

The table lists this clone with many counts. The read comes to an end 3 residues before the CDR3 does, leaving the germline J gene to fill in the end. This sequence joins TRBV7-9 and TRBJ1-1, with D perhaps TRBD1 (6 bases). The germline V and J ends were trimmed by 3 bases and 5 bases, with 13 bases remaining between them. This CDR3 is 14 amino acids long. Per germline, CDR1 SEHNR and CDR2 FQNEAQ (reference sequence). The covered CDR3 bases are TGTGCCAGCAGCTTGAGGGGGTTATCGACTGAA. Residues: CASSLRGLSTE. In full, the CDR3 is CASSLRGLSTEAFF.

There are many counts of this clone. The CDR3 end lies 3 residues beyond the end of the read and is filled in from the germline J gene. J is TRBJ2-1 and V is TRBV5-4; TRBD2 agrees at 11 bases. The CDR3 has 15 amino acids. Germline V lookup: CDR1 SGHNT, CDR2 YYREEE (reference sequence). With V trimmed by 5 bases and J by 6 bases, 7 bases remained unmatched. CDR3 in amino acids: CASSETSGAPNEQFF. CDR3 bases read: TGTGCCAGCAGTGAGACTAGCGGGGCGCCCAATGAG.

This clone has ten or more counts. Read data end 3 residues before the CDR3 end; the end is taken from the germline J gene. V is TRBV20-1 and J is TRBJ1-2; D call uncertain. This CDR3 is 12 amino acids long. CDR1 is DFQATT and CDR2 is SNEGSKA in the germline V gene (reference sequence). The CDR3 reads CSARGGPGGYTF. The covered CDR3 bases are TGCAGTGCTAGAGGGGGTCCGGGGGGC.

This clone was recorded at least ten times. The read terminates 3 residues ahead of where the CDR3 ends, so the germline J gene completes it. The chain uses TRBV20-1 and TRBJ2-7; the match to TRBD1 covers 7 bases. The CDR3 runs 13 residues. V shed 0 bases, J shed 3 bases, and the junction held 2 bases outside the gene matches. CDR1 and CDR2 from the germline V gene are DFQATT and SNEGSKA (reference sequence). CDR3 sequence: CSARDDRDYEQYF. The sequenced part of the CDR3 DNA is TGCAGTGCTAGAGATGACAGGGACTACGAG.